These 19 T cell receptor beta chains were sequenced from one sample in a study of blood T cell repertoires in COVID-19. Measured with immunoSEQ multiplex PCR; TCRdb has only the in-frame clones, and not every one. The sample has some 78,000 clones; 90% are singletons. Input material: peripheral blood. These receptors all come from a woman between 45 and 60 years old in a cohort sampled during active COVID-19.

V and J are TRBV18 and TRBJ2-7, with D maybe TRBD2 (5 bases). The CDR3 is 14 residues long. V was pared by 4 bases and J by 5 bases, with 15 bases between. CDR1 and CDR2 (germline): KGHSH, LQKENI. CDR3 nucleotide sequence: TGTGCCAGCTCACTTTTAGGAGGAGTGGACGAGCAGTACTTC. Translating it yields CASSLLGGVDEQYF. Full variable domain (remainder filled in from reference TRBV18 and TRBJ2-7): NAGVMQNPRHLVRRRGQEARLRCSPMKGHSHVYWYRQLPEEGLKFMVYLQKENIIDESGMPKERFSAEFPKEGPSILRIQQVVRGDSAAYFCASSLLGGVDEQYFGPGTRLTVT.

The chain carries TRBV15 and TRBJ2-1; the match to TRBD2 covers 9 bases. Per the germline V gene, CDR1 is LNHNV and CDR2 is YYDKDF (reference sequence). The CDR3 spans 17 residues. The V and J ends lost 0 bases and 6 bases, in that order; junction bases with no gene match: 9. The CDR3, as DNA: TGTGCCACCAGCAGAGATTGGGGTAGCGGGGGCGGCAATGAGCAGTTCTTC. This translates into CATSRDWGSGGGNEQFF.

The chain recombines TRBV28 with TRBJ2-7; D is ambiguous. V was pared by 3 bases and J by 5 bases, with 11 bases between. The length of the CDR3 is 13 residues. Germline CDR1 reads MDHEN; CDR2 reads SYDVKM. CDR3 sequence: CASSFPEFHEQYF. The CDR3 DNA reads TGTGCCAGCAGTTTTCCGGAGTTCCACGAGCAGTACTTC.

V and J are TRBV7-9 and TRBJ2-4, with a weak D call TRBD2 (6 bases). The V end lost 3 bases, the J end lost 8 bases, and 8 bases lay between the germline ends. This CDR3 is built from 12 residues. Germline V gene data show CDR1 as SEHNR and CDR2 as FQNEAQ (reference sequence). The CDR3 sequence is CASSLGGDIQYF. The DNA for the CDR3 is TGTGCCAGCAGCTTGGGGGGTGACATTCAGTACTTC.

CDR3 sequence reads: CASSEQSGGNEQYF. The CDR3 DNA reads as TGTGCCAGCAGTGAACAAAGTGGGGGGAACGAGCAGTACTTC. The chain couples TRBV6-1 to TRBJ2-7; possibly TRBD2 for D (6 bases). CDR3 length: 14 residues. The V and J ends lost 2 bases and 5 bases respectively, with 13 bases between them. The germline V gene has CDR1 MNHNS and CDR2 SASEGT.

V usage is TRBV11-2 and J usage is TRBJ2-7, with TRBD1 identical over 9 bases. J gave up 4 bases and V 5 bases, and 6 bases lay outside the gene matches. The CDR3 runs to 14 residues. Germline V CDR1 and CDR2: SGHAT, FQNNGV. This CDR3 reads CASSQDRGRYEQYF. The CDR3 DNA follows: TGTGCCAGCAGCCAGGACAGGGGACGTTACGAGCAGTACTTC. Based on the CDR3 plus reference TRBV11-2 and TRBJ2-7, the full variable domain is EAGVAQSPRYKIIEKRQSVAFWCNPISGHATLYWYQQILGQGPKLLIQFQNNGVVDDSQLPKDRFSAERLKGVDSTLKIQPAKLEDSAVYLCASSQDRGRYEQYFGPGTRLTVT.

This CDR3 is CASSLSPPLGAGGSPLHF. DNA of the CDR3: TGTGCCAGCAGTTTATCTCCCCCTCTGGGGGCCGGAGGATCACCCCTCCACTTT. The chain uses TRBV27 and TRBJ1-6; a possible D gene is TRBD1 (6 bases). Per the germline V gene, CDR1 is MNHEY and CDR2 is SMNVEV (reference sequence). V lost 0 bases to trimming and J lost 10 bases, with 22 bases between them. This CDR3 is 18 amino acids long.

The chain links TRBV9 to TRBJ1-3; 11 bases are shared with TRBD1. This CDR3 is 16 amino acids long. CDR1 is SGDLS, CDR2 YYNGEE, per germline. The ends lost 1 base at V and 1 base at J; junction bases unmatched: 1. CDR3 DNA: TGTGCCAGCAGCGTAAGGGACAGGGGGTCTGGAAACACCATATATTTT. Its translation is CASSVRDRGSGNTIYF. Full variable domain (remainder filled in from reference TRBV9 and TRBJ1-3): DSGVTQTPKHLITATGQRVTLRCSPRSGDLSVYWYQQSLDQGLQFLIQYYNGEERAKGNILERFSAQQFPDLHSELNLSSLELGDSALYFCASSVRDRGSGNTIYFGEGSWLTVV.

V usage is TRBV28 and J usage is TRBJ1-2; D is ambiguous. The CDR3 consists of 12 residues. V shed 1 base and J shed 8 bases, with 8 bases lying between them. The germline CDR1 and CDR2 sequences are MDHEN and SYDVKM. The DNA for the CDR3 is TGTGCCAGCAGTTTATCCAGTTACGGCTACACCTTC. It codes for CASSLSSYGYTF.

This chain connects TRBV29-1 to TRBJ2-1; 8 nucleotides align to TRBD2. This CDR3 is built from 18 residues. Per germline, CDR1 SQVTM and CDR2 ANQGSEA. Unmatched junction bases numbered 14, after V lost 4 bases and J lost 0 bases. DNA of the CDR3: TGCAGCGTTGCAGACGTGTTCACTAGCGGTGGCTCCTACAATGAGCAGTTCTTC. It encodes CSVADVFTSGGSYNEQFF.

This chain's CDR3 is CASSLGTANEKLFF. Here the CDR3 DNA reads TGTGCCAGTAGCCTCGGGACAGCTAATGAAAAACTGTTTTTT. V and J are TRBV19 and TRBJ1-4; 7 bases are a match to TRBD1. After removal of 6 bases from V and 3 bases from J, the junction contained 4 bases not matched to a gene. The CDR3 covers 14 residues. In germline, CDR1 is LNHDA, CDR2 SQIVND (reference sequence).

The chain has TRBV13 and TRBJ2-3; 7 nucleotides agree with TRBD2. Trimming cost V 0 bases and J 4 bases; bases outside gene matches: 1. CDR1 and CDR2 (germline): PRHDT, FYEKMQ (reference sequence). There are 14 residues in the CDR3. For the CDR3, the DNA is TGTGCCAGCAGCTTAGGAGGGAGGGCAGATACGCAGTATTTT. It encodes CASSLGGRADTQYF. The full variable domain, its missing parts supplied by reference TRBV13 and TRBJ2-3, is AAGVIQSPRHLIKEKRETATLKCYPIPRHDTVYWYQQGPGQDPQFLISFYEKMQSDKGSIPDRFSAQQFSDYHSELNMSSLELGDSALYFCASSLGGRADTQYFGPGTRLTVL.

The V gene is TRBV5-5, the J gene TRBJ2-7, with TRBD2 matching 8 bases. The CDR3 contains 13 residues. Germline V gene sequence: CDR1 SGHKS, CDR2 YYEKEE (reference sequence). The trim removed 4 bases at V and 2 bases at J, leaving 2 bases unmatched. The CDR3 loop reads CASSQAGAYEQYF. CDR3 DNA: TGTGCCAGCAGCCAAGCGGGAGCCTACGAGCAGTACTTC.

This clone occurred a few times. The chain uses TRBV9 and TRBJ2-3; D perhaps matches TRBD2 (5 bases). V shed 0 bases and J shed 1 base, with 12 bases lying between them. Germline V gene data show CDR1 as SGDLS and CDR2 as YYNGEE. CDR3 length: 16 amino acids. CDR3 residues: CASSVDGMIGTDTQYF. In DNA form, the CDR3 reads TGTGCCAGCAGCGTAGACGGGATGATAGGCACAGATACGCAGTATTTT.

This sequence joins TRBV27 and TRBJ2-7; a possible D gene is TRBD2 (5 bases). The germline CDR1 and CDR2 sequences are MNHEY and SMNVEV (reference sequence). V lost 4 bases to trimming and J lost 3 bases, with 13 bases between them. This CDR3 has 14 amino acids. CDR3 nucleotides: TGTGCCAGCAGTTGGGTCCCGGGGAGCTACGAGCAGTACTTC. It encodes CASSWVPGSYEQYF.

This chain links TRBV24-1 with TRBJ2-2; TRBD2 agrees at 7 bases. V lost 0 bases and J lost 6; bases outside the gene matches: 3. This CDR3 has 15 residues. Looked up from germline, CDR1 is KGHDR and CDR2 is SFDVKD. CDR3 DNA: TGTGCCACCAGTGATTTGCAAAGCGGGGCCGGGGAGCTGTTTTTT. Protein product: CATSDLQSGAGELFF.

This chain joins TRBV28 and TRBJ1-2, with 8 bases identical to TRBD1. With 2 bases clipped from V and 8 bases from J, the junction kept 7 bases outside the gene matches. This CDR3 contains 14 residues. CDR1 and CDR2 (germline): MDHEN, SYDVKM. CDR3: CASSLGQGGWGYTF. The CDR3 nucleotides are TGTGCCAGCAGTTTAGGACAGGGTGGTTGGGGCTACACCTTC.

J is TRBJ1-1 and V is TRBV24-1, with D unresolved. Germline loops: CDR1 KGHDR, CDR2 SFDVKD. CDR3 length equals 13 residues. Trimming stripped 3 bases from V and 13 bases from J, with 17 bases between. CDR3 coding DNA: TGTGCCACCAGTGATCCACGCCGGGGATCGCATTTCTTT. Its protein product is CATSDPRRGSHFF.

V usage is TRBV28 and J usage is TRBJ1-6; perhaps TRBD1 as D (6 bases). Trimming removed 8 bases from V and 7 bases from J, with 12 bases in between. CDR3 length: 13 residues. Germline V CDR1 and CDR2: MDHEN, SYDVKM. DNA of the CDR3: TGTGCCAGCGTACGACAGGACAATTCACCCCTCCACTTT. As protein: CASVRQDNSPLHF.